The sequence of this TCR beta chain was determined in a study of T-cell reconstitution after alpha-beta-depleted transplantation in children. Unique molecular identifiers were incorporated when the TCRbeta library was constructed. TCRdb analysed the PCR reads with MiXCR anew, one entry per CDR3 protein. This sample has approximately 240,000 distinct CDR3 sequences; roughly 9% occur once, and the top ten carry roughly 6.2%. The CDR3 consists of 13 residues. V lost 5 bases, J lost 4 bases, and 14 bases lay in between. The germline gives CDR1 DFQATT, CDR2 SNEGSKA (reference sequence). The source is a human donor who donated a stem cell graft to a child with acute lymphoblastic leukemia. This chain joins TRBV20-1 and TRBJ1-1; D might be TRBD1 (5 bases). Sequenced material: PBMCs from the stem cell graft donor, taken from the stem cell graft. CDR3 DNA: TGCAGTGCTGTTCGCCCGGGGCTCACTGAAGCTTTCTTT. As protein: CSAVRPGLTEAFF.